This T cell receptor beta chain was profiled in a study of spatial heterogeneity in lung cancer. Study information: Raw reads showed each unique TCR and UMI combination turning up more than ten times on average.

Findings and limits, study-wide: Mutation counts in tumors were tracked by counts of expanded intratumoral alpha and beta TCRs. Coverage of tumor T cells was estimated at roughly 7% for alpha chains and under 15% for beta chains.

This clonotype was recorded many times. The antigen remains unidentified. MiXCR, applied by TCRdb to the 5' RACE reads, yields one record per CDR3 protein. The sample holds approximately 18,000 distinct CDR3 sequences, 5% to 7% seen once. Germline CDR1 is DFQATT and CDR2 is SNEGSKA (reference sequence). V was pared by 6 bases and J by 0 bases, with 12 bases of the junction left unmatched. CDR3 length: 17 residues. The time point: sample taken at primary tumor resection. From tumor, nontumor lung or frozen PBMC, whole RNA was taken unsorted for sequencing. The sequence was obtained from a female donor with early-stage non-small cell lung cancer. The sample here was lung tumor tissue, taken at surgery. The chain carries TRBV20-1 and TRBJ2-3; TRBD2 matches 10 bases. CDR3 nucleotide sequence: TGCAGTGCGTCGCGAGCGGGAGGGCCGTGGAGCACAGATACGCAGTATTTT. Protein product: CSASRAGGPWSTDTQYF.